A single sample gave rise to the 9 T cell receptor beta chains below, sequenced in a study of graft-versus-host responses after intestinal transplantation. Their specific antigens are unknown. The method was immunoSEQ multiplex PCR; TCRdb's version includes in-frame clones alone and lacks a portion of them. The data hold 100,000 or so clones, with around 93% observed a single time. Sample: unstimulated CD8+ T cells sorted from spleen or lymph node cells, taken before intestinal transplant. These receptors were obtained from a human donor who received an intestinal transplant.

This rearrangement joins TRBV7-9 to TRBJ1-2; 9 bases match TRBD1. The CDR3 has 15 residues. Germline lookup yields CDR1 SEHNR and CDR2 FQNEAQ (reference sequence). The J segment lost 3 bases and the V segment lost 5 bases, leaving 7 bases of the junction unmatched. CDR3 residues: CASSDYRGQDYGYTF. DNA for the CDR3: TGTGCCAGCAGCGACTACAGGGGGCAAGACTATGGCTACACCTTC.

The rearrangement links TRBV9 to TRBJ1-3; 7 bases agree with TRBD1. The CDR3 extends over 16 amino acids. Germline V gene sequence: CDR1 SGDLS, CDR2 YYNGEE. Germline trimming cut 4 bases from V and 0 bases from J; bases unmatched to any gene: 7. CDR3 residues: CASSSTGTVSGNTIYF. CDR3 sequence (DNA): TGTGCCAGCAGCTCGACCGGGACAGTCTCTGGAAACACCATATATTTT.

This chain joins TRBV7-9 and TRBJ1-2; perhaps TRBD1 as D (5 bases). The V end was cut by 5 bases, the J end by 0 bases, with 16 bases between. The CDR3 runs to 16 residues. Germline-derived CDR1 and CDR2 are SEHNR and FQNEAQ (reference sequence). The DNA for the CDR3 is TGTGCCAGCAGCCCGTTAGGGACTGAGACTAACTATGGCTACACCTTC. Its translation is CASSPLGTETNYGYTF.

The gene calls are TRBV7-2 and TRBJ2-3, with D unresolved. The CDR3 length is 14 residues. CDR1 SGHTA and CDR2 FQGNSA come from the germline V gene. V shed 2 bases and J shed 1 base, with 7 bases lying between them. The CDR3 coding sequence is TGTGCCAGCAGCTTACTTATAGGCACAGATACGCAGTATTTT. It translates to CASSLLIGTDTQYF. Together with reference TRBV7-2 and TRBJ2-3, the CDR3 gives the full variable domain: GAGVSQSPSNKVTEKGKDVELRCDPISGHTALYWYRQSLGQGLEFLIYFQGNSAPDKSGLPSDRFSAERTGGSVSTLTIQRTQQEDSAVYLCASSLLIGTDTQYFGPGTRLTVL.

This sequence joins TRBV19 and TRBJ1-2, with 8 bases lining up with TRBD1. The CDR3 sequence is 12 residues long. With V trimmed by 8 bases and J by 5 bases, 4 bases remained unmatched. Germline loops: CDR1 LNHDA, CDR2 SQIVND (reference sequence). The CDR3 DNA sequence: TGTGCCAGTTCAGACAGGGGTTATGGCTACACCTTC. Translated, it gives CASSDRGYGYTF.

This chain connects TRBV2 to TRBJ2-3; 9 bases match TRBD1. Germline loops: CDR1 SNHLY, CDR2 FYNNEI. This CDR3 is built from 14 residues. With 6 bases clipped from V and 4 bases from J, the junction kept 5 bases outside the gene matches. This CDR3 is CASRTGGEADTQYF. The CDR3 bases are TGTGCCAGCAGGACAGGGGGGGAGGCAGATACGCAGTATTTT. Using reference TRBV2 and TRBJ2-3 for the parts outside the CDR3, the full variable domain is EPEVTQTPSHQVTQMGQEVILRCVPISNHLYFYWYRQILGQKVEFLVSFYNNEISEKSEIFDDQFSVERPDGSNFTLKIRSTKLEDSAMYFCASRTGGEADTQYFGPGTRLTVL.

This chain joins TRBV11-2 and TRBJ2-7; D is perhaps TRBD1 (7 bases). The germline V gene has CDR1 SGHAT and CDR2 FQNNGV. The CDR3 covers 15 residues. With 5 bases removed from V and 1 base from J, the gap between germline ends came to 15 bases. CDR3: CASSRGTAKSYEQYF. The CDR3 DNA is TGTGCCAGCAGCCGGGGGACAGCGAAGTCCTACGAGCAGTACTTC.

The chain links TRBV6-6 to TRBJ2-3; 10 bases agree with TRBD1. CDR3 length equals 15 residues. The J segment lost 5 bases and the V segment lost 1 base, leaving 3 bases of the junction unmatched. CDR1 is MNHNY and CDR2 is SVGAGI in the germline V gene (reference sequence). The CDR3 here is CASSYFRDRGDTQYF. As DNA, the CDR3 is TGTGCCAGCAGTTACTTCCGGGACAGGGGAGATACGCAGTATTTT.

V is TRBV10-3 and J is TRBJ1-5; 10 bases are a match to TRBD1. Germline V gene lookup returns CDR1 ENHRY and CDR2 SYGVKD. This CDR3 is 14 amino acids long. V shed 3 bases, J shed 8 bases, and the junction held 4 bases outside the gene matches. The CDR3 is CAISERTGGEPQHF. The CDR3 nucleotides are TGTGCCATCAGTGAACGGACAGGGGGGGAGCCCCAGCATTTT.